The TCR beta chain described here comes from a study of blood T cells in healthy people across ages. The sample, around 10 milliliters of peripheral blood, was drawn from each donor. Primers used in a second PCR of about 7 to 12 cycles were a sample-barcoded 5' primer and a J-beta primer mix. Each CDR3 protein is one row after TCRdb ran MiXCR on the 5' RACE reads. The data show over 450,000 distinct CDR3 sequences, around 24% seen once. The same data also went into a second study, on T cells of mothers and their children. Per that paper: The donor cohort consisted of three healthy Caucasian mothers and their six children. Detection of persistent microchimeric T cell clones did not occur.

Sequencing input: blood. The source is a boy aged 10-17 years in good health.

The CDR3 nucleotides are TGCAGTGCGACAGGGGCGTCCTACACTGAAGCTTTCTTT. Translating it yields CSATGASYTEAFF. The V gene is TRBV29-1, the J gene TRBJ1-1; 8 nucleotides align to TRBD1. This CDR3 has 13 residues. Germline assignment: CDR1 SQVTM and CDR2 ANQGSEA.